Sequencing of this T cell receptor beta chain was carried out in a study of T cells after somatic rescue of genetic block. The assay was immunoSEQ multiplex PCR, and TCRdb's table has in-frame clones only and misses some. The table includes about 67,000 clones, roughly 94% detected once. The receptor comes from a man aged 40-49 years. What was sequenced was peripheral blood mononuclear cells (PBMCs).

DNA for the CDR3: TGTGCCAGCAGCTTCCTGGGACAGCAAGAGACCCAGTACTTC. Residues: CASSFLGQQETQYF. The chain links TRBV5-6 to TRBJ2-5, with 7 bases fitting TRBD1. J was trimmed by 2 bases and V by 2 bases; bases with no gene match: 3. Germline CDR1 is SGHDT and CDR2 is YYEEEE. This CDR3 is 14 amino acids long.